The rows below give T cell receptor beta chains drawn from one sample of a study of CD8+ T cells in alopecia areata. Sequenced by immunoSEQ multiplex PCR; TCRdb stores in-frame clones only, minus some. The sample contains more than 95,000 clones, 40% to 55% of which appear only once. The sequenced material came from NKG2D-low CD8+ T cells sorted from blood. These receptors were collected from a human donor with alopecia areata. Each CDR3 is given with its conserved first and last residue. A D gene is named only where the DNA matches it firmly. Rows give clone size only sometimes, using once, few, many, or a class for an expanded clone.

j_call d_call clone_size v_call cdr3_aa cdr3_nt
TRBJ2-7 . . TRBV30 CAWSYTGSEQYF TGTGCCTGGAGTTATACAGGGAGCGAGCAGTACTTC
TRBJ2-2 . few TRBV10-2 CASSGSGAGTGELFF TGCGCCAGCAGTGGGTCGGGAGCGGGCACCGGGGAGCTGTTTTTT
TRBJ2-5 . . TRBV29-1 CSAEVEQETQYF TGCAGCGCTGAGGTGGAGCAAGAGACCCAGTACTTC
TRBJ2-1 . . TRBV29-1 CSVLGAGTGNEQFF TGCAGCGTCCTGGGGGCGGGAACCGGGAATGAGCAGTTCTTC
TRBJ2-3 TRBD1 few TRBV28 CASSPQRDSLTDTQYF TGTGCCAGCAGTCCACAAAGGGACAGCCTCACAGATACGCAGTATTTT
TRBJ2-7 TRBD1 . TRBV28 CASSPRTGGYEQYF TGTGCCAGCAGTCCCCGGACAGGGGGATACGAGCAGTACTTC
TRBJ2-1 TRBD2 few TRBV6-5 CASSTLAGGVNEQFF TGTGCCAGCAGTACACTAGCGGGAGGAGTTAATGAGCAGTTCTTC
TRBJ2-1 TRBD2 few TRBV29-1 CSVEGLAGSNEQFF TGCAGCGTTGAGGGGCTAGCGGGGAGCAATGAGCAGTTCTTC
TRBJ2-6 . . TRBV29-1 CSVRGGDTFLSGANVLTF TGCAGCGTCCGAGGGGGGGACACTTTCCTATCTGGGGCCAACGTCCTGACTTTC
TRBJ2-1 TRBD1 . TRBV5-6 CASSLGTVNEQFF TGTGCCAGCAGCCTGGGGACAGTCAATGAGCAGTTCTTC
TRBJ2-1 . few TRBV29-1 CSVQGSNEQFF TGCAGCGTTCAGGGGAGCAATGAGCAGTTCTTC
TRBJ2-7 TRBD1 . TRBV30 CAWSVGQAYEQYF TGTGCCTGGAGTGTAGGACAGGCCTACGAGCAGTACTTC
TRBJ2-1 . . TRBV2 CASSVFMDNEQFF TGTGCCAGCAGTGTGTTTATGGACAATGAGCAGTTCTTC
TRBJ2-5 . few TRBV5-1 CASSPDREETQYF TGCGCCAGCAGCCCGGACAGAGAAGAGACCCAGTACTTC
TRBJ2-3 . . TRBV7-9 CASSLAVGGVTDTQYF TGTGCCAGCAGCTTAGCGGTGGGCGGCGTCACAGATACGCAGTATTTT
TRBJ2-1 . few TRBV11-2 CASSLDHLYNEQFF TGTGCCAGCAGCTTAGATCACCTGTACAATGAGCAGTTCTTC
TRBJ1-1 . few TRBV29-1 CSVEGGENTEAFF TGCAGCGTTGAAGGAGGGGAGAACACTGAAGCTTTCTTT
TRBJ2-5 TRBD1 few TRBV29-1 CRPGQDQETQYF TGCAGGCCGGGACAGGACCAAGAGACCCAGTACTTC
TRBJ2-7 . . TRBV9 CASSVSADDYEQYF TGTGCCAGCAGCGTATCTGCCGATGACTACGAGCAGTACTTC
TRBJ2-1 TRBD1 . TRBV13 CASSRERQGVDEQFF TGTGCCAGCAGCCGTGAGAGACAGGGGGTCGACGAGCAGTTCTTC
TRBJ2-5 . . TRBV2 CASSESGLRETQYF TGTGCCAGCAGTGAATCCGGGCTGAGAGAGACCCAGTACTTC
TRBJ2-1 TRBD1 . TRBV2 CASSGGQGQWDEQFF TGTGCCAGCAGTGGAGGACAGGGCCAGTGGGATGAGCAGTTCTTC
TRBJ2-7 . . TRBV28 CASSLDRPWKKEQYF TGTGCCAGCAGCCTCGACAGACCTTGGAAGAAGGAGCAGTACTTC
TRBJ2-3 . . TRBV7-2 CASSSSADTQYF TGTGCCAGCAGCTCTAGCGCAGATACGCAGTATTTT
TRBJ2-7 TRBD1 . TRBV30 CAWGQGVYEQYF TGTGCCTGGGGACAGGGAGTGTACGAGCAGTACTTC
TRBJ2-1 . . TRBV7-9 CASSLGEHLEQFF TGTGCCAGCAGTTTGGGGGAGCACCTTGAGCAGTTCTTC
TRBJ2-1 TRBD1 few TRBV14 CASTSEQGGNEQFF TGTGCCAGCACCAGTGAACAGGGGGGCAATGAGCAGTTCTTC
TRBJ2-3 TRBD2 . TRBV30 CAFTGGGSSTDTQYF TGTGCCTTCACGGGAGGAGGGAGTAGCACAGATACGCAGTATTTT
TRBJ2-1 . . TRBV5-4 CASSWAAEQFF TGTGCCAGCAGCTGGGCAGCCGAGCAGTTCTTC
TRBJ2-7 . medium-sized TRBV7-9 CASSLANYEQYF TGTGCCAGCAGCTTAGCAAACTACGAGCAGTACTTC
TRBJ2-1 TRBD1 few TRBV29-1 CSVAGTGVDEQFF TGCAGCGTCGCCGGGACAGGGGTGGATGAGCAGTTCTTC
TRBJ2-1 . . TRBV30 CAWMESDSDEQFF TGTGCCTGGATGGAGTCGGACTCCGATGAGCAGTTCTTC
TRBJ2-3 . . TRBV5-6 CASSHSRAGLPSSTDTQYF TGTGCCAGCAGCCATTCCAGAGCGGGCCTACCTTCTAGCACAGATACGCAGTATTTT
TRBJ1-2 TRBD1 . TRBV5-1 CASSPRGQGIGSYGYTF TGCGCCAGCAGCCCTAGAGGACAGGGGATAGGGAGCTATGGCTACACCTTC
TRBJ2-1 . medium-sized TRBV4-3 CASSQVTRDSNNEQFF TGCGCCAGCAGCCAGGTCACAAGGGACTCTAACAATGAGCAGTTCTTC
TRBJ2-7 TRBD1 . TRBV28 CASSSRDRVSEQYF TGTGCCAGCAGTTCCCGGGACAGGGTTAGCGAGCAGTACTTC
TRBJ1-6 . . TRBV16 CASSQGGRNSPLHF TGTGCCAGCAGCCAAGGGGGGCGAAATTCACCCCTCCACTTT
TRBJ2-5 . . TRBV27 CASSLAVSETQYF TGTGCCAGCAGTTTAGCGGTTTCGGAGACCCAGTACTTC
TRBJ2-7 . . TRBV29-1 CSVEGHQSYEQYF TGCAGCGTTGAAGGACACCAAAGCTACGAGCAGTACTTC
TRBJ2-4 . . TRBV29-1 CSVELQGNIQYF TGCAGCGTTGAACTACAGGGAAACATTCAGTACTTC
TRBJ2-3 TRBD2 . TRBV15 CATSTLGTSSYF TGTGCCACCAGCACTCTTGGGACTAGCTCGTATTTT
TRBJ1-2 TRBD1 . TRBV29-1 CSVDITGDGYTF TGCAGCGTTGATATAACAGGGGATGGCTACACCTTC
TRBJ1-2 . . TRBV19 CASSFSTDGPGYTF TGTGCCAGTAGTTTCTCCACCGACGGACCAGGCTACACCTTC
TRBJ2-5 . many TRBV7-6 CASSLTQGDETQYF TGTGCCAGCAGCTTAACACAGGGAGACGAGACCCAGTACTTC
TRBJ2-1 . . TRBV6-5 CASGINNEQFF TGTGCCAGCGGGATTAACAATGAGCAGTTCTTC
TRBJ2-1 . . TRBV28 CASARGNEQFF TGTGCCAGCGCCAGGGGAAATGAGCAGTTCTTC
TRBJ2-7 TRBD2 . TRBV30 CASEREYSYEQYF TGTGCCTCTGAGCGGGAGTACTCCTACGAGCAGTACTTC
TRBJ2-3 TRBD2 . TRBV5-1 CASSWTGTSETTDTQYF TGCGCCAGCAGCTGGACGGGAACTAGCGAGACCACAGATACGCAGTATTTT
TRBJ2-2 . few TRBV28 CASSPIRENTGELFF TGTGCCAGCAGCCCTATCCGGGAGAACACCGGGGAGCTGTTTTTT
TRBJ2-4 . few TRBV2 CASMIQNIQYF TGTGCCAGCATGATCCAAAACATTCAGTACTTC
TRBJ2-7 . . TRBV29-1 CSVEKGIDEQYF TGCAGCGTGGAGAAGGGCATCGACGAGCAGTACTTC
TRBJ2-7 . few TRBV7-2 CASSLQRAGDEQYF TGTGCCAGCAGCCTCCAGCGGGCAGGCGACGAGCAGTACTTC
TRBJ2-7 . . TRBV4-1 CASSQDAGSYEQYF TGCGCCAGCAGCCAAGATGCAGGGTCCTACGAGCAGTACTTC
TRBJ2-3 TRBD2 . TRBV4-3 CASSQGVSGGSTDTQYF TGCGCCAGCAGCCAAGGGGTGTCGGGGGGGAGCACAGATACGCAGTATTTT